One TCR beta chain is described in this entry. This clonotype has ten or more counts. Its antigen is still unknown. Per-base quality was not reported, and no clone a single base away is much larger than it. TCR libraries were built from approximately 400 ng RNA with the Immunoverse kit, using molecular barcoded adaptors covering alpha/delta and beta/gamma chains. TCR library preparation was performed with the same RNA that was used for transcriptome sequencing. An Illumina HiSeq 4000 with 2 x 150 cycles was used to sequence the TCR libraries. From the authors' description of their analysis: TCR reads were aligned to human V, D, J and C references and assembled into CDR3 clonotypes with MiXCR, including quality filtering and error correction. The tcR package in R was used for analysis of clonotype counts and gene usage diversity. Raw mapping reads were checked after the RNA-seq reads had been mapped by STAR aligner version 2.5.3a onto the human GRCh37 genome. IR-seq fastq files were randomly downsampled with Seqtk 1.3 to test the effect of sequencing depth on detected clonotypes. TCRdb reran the public reads through fastp at Q25 and MiXCR, keeping productive beta chains. Entries that share a CDR3 protein sequence are merged under the most common genes and DNA. TCRdb, not the original authors, processed these V and J calls. In all, the sample holds 94,000 or so distinct CDR3 sequences, and about 12% of those were seen once. The ten top clones hold under 15% of the sample.

This entry is derived from a study of read filtering for tumor transcriptome and immune sequencing (TCRdb year 2020). Regarding the study in general: The cohort was composed of some 16 male and roughly 13 female patients, with a mean age of roughly 61 years and an age range of about 45 to 90. By revised international staging, eight or nine patients were R-ISS I, fewer than 20 were R-ISS II and roughly 7 were R-ISS III. After DNase treatment, whole-transcriptome libraries were prepared with the TruSeq RNA Access Library Prep Kit. Per sample, about 4.05 to 10.27 million TCR-region mapped reads were obtained with IR-seq, compared with only about 80 to 1,400 with RNA-seq. The study compared TCR repertoires from targeted immune repertoire sequencing and bulk whole-transcriptome sequencing run on the same bone marrow samples. One main goal was a read-filtering strategy for immune repertoire data, in particular deciding whether clonotypes backed by only one read should be removed. What the work shows at the level of the full study, not this receptor alone: Clonotypes were captured by IR-seq at much higher depth and more reliably than by RNA-seq, and smaller IR-seq throughput was sufficient for identification of most shared clonotypes. The correlation between IR-seq and RNA-seq shared clonotype proportions was increased by removal of single-read clonotypes. In IR-seq, single-read clonotypes were around four fifths of clonotypes but approximately 4% of total reads; in RNA-seq they were about 70% of clonotypes and 44.6% of reads. The sorted CD138-negative fraction was composed of a mixed bone marrow immune population rather than of purified T cells.

Each patient had bone marrow sampled at the time of active disease. Bone marrow mononuclear cells were isolated by Ficoll-Hypaque density gradient centrifugation. To remove myeloma plasma cells, the cells were labeled with CD138 magnetic microbeads on a MACS separator, and CD138-negative cells were then collected by negative selection. The purity of the isolated cells was checked by flow cytometry with CD138 antibodies on an Attune NxT. Total RNA was extracted using TRIzol reagent and was quantified on a NanoDrop spectrophotometer. For each patient, paired RNA-seq and IR-seq were run on the CD138-negative bone marrow sample from that patient. The germline V end is reduced by 6 bases and the J end by 9 bases; junction bases left unmatched: 3. Reading from cysteine to phenylalanine, the CDR3 counts 12 amino acids. The CDR3 DNA has 36 bases and is translated from base 1. CDR1 and CDR2, per the germline V gene, are MNHNS and SASEGT.

This clonotype originated in a donor at least 40 years old with multiple myeloma. The rearrangement joined TRBV6-1 to TRBJ2-2; 8 middle bases align to TRBD2. The sequencing input was a population of CD138-negative cells sorted from bone marrow. What this sample's cell subset or site label stands for: bone marrow mononuclear cells depleted of CD138+ plasma/myeloma cells by negative magnetic selection. The CDR3 region: CASRGLERELFF. The nucleotide sequence reads TGTGCCAGCAGGGGACTAGAAAGGGAGCTGTTTTTT.